This T cell receptor beta chain was found in a study of monozygotic twins with inflammatory bowel disease. With the 5' RACE reads reprocessed, TCRdb shows one record per CDR3 protein and no DNA. The table for this sample gives about 160,000 distinct CDR3 sequences. The CDR3 consists of 14 residues. The germline gives CDR1 MNHEY, CDR2 SMNVEV (reference sequence). This TCR was recovered from a human donor with ulcerative colitis or Crohn's disease, or a healthy co-twin of an affected twin (not recorded which). Source material: blood. The chain joins TRBV27 to TRBJ1-1. This CDR3 reads CASSLTHANTEAFF.